What follows are 18 T cell receptor beta chains derived from one specimen sequenced in a study of cytomegalovirus exposure and HLA in healthy donors. The study ran its PCR with 60 Vbeta and 13 Jbeta primers. Measured with immunoSEQ multiplex PCR; TCRdb has only the in-frame clones, and not every one. The sample holds 150,000 or so clones, around three quarters seen once. Source material: PBMCs. The receptors come from a woman aged 40 to 50 in good health and CMV-seronegative.

CDR3 DNA: TGTGCCAGCAGTTACACGGCGGGAGGCACCTACGAGCAGTACTTC. It codes for CASSYTAGGTYEQYF. The chain is built from TRBV6-5 and TRBJ2-7; 8 nucleotides align to TRBD2. The J segment lost 2 bases and the V segment lost 2 bases, leaving 5 bases of the junction unmatched. The CDR3 covers 15 residues. Germline CDR1 MNHEY, CDR2 SVGAGI.

The V call is TRBV28, the J call TRBJ1-1, with a weak D call TRBD1 (6 bases). Germline CDR1 MDHEN, CDR2 SYDVKM. Trimming left V 11 bases short and J 1 base short, with 17 bases between. The CDR3 is made up of 14 amino acids. The DNA for the CDR3 is TGTGCCGTTGACGGGGAACAGGGGAACACTGAAGCTTTCTTT. It codes for CAVDGEQGNTEAFF. Full variable domain (outside the CDR3, taken from reference TRBV28 and TRBJ1-1): DVKVTQSSRYLVKRTGEKVFLECVQDMDHENMFWYRQDPGLGLRLIYFSYDVKMKEKGDIPEGYSVSREKKERFSLILESASTNQTSMYLCAVDGEQGNTEAFFGQGTRLTVV.

The chain is built from TRBV25-1 and TRBJ2-1; 13 bases align to TRBD2. This CDR3 is 16 amino acids long. The V gene end was trimmed by 3 bases and the J gene end by 2 bases; junction bases not matched to a gene: 1. The germline CDR1 and CDR2 sequences are MGHDK and SYGVNS. The CDR3 protein is CASSDGTSGTYNEQFF. The CDR3 DNA is TGTGCCAGCAGTGACGGGACTAGCGGGACCTACAATGAGCAGTTCTTC.

V gene TRBV2 combines with J gene TRBJ2-7, with 10 bases fitting TRBD1. With 8 bases clipped from V and 9 bases from J, the junction kept 13 bases outside the gene matches. The CDR3 loop spans 14 amino acids. Per the germline V gene, CDR1 is SNHLY and CDR2 is FYNNEI. DNA for the CDR3: TGTGCCAGCCTGACCGGGACAGGGGAGGTACGGCAGTACTTC. Its protein is CASLTGTGEVRQYF.

There are a few counts of this clone. The V gene is TRBV2, the J gene TRBJ1-1; D gene ambiguous. Germline values: CDR1 SNHLY, CDR2 FYNNEI. The CDR3 consists of 15 residues. The V gene lost 7 bases and the J gene lost 1 base, with 16 bases spanning the gap. CDR3 nucleotide sequence: TGTGCCAGCAAGTTGTTAGGGAGTACGAACACTGAAGCTTTCTTT. Protein product: CASKLLGSTNTEAFF.

The chain links TRBV7-9 to TRBJ2-2; no definite D call. The CDR3 is 16 residues long. Germline V CDR1 and CDR2: SEHNR, FQNEAQ (reference sequence). The germline V and J ends were trimmed by 3 bases and 2 bases, with 13 bases remaining between them. The CDR3 DNA reads as TGTGCCAGCAGCTTGAACGGTCCCCGAAACACCGGGGAGCTGTTTTTT. Translated: CASSLNGPRNTGELFF. Supplemented by reference TRBV7-9 and TRBJ2-2, the full variable domain reads DTGVSQNPRHKITKRGQNVTFRCDPISEHNRLYWYRQTLGQGPEFLTYFQNEAQLEKSRLLSDRFSAERPKGSFSTLEIQRTEQGDSAMYLCASSLNGPRNTGELFFGEGSRLTVL.

This chain connects TRBV9 to TRBJ2-1, with 7 bases matching TRBD2. With V trimmed by 0 bases and J by 5 bases, 5 bases remained unmatched. CDR3 size: 15 residues. The V gene's germline CDR1 is SGDLS and CDR2 YYNGEE. CDR3 protein: CASSVDTSEHNEQFF. The CDR3 coding sequence is TGTGCCAGCAGCGTAGACACTAGCGAGCACAATGAGCAGTTCTTC. The full variable domain, its missing parts supplied by reference TRBV9 and TRBJ2-1, is DSGVTQTPKHLITATGQRVTLRCSPRSGDLSVYWYQQSLDQGLQFLIQYYNGEERAKGNILERFSAQQFPDLHSELNLSSLELGDSALYFCASSVDTSEHNEQFFGPGTRLTVL.

The V and J genes are TRBV7-9 and TRBJ1-2; D unresolved. The CDR3 runs to 14 residues. Germline V gene lookup returns CDR1 SEHNR and CDR2 FQNEAQ (reference sequence). The germline V and J ends were trimmed by 3 bases and 4 bases, with 12 bases remaining between them. The CDR3 loop is CASSFSDPSYGYTF. The CDR3 DNA sequence: TGTGCCAGCAGCTTCTCAGACCCTAGCTATGGCTACACCTTC.

The chain couples TRBV19 to TRBJ1-2; TRBD1 aligns across 9 bases. This CDR3 contains 12 residues. V shed 10 bases, J shed 4 bases, and the junction held 4 bases outside the gene matches. CDR1 and CDR2 (germline): LNHDA, SQIVND (reference sequence). CDR3 bases: TGTGCCACCTCGGACAGGGGCTATGGCTACACCTTC. This translates into CATSDRGYGYTF. Filled out from reference TRBV19 and TRBJ1-2, the complete variable domain reads DGGITQSPKYLFRKEGQNVTLSCEQNLNHDAMYWYRQDPGQGLRLIYYSQIVNDFQKGDIAEGYSVSREKKESFPLTVTSAQKNPTAFYLCATSDRGYGYTFGSGTRLTVV.

This clone was observed a few times. The chain combines TRBV5-1 with TRBJ1-3; maybe TRBD1 (6 bases). V was shortened by 0 bases and J by 0 bases, with 10 bases between the two germline ends. CDR3 length: 16 amino acids. The germline V gene encodes CDR1 SGHRS and CDR2 YFSETQ. CDR3 nucleotide sequence: TGCGCCAGCAGCTTGGAGGGGGAGAGCTCTGGAAACACCATATATTTT. Protein: CASSLEGESSGNTIYF.

The V gene is TRBV11-2, the J gene TRBJ2-7; a possible D gene is TRBD1 (6 bases). V was shortened by 1 base and J by 2 bases, with 15 bases between the two germline ends. There are 16 residues in the CDR3. Germline values: CDR1 SGHAT, CDR2 FQNNGV. Here the CDR3 DNA reads TGTGCCAGCAGCTTAGGAGGCGGGCAGGGGACCTACGAGCAGTACTTC. Protein product: CASSLGGGQGTYEQYF. Combining the CDR3 with reference TRBV11-2 and TRBJ2-7 gives the whole variable domain EAGVAQSPRYKIIEKRQSVAFWCNPISGHATLYWYQQILGQGPKLLIQFQNNGVVDDSQLPKDRFSAERLKGVDSTLKIQPAKLEDSAVYLCASSLGGGQGTYEQYFGPGTRLTVT.

V usage is TRBV19 and J usage is TRBJ2-2; unclear D gene. Germline CDR1 LNHDA, CDR2 SQIVND (reference sequence). V lost 6 bases and J lost 4, with 18 bases in between. CDR3 size: 16 residues. The CDR3 DNA is TGTGCCAGTAGCCATCCCGGGTATTCGGGCACCGGGGAGCTGTTTTTT. Translation: CASSHPGYSGTGELFF.

This rearrangement joins TRBV2 to TRBJ2-5; 13 bases are a match to TRBD2. J was trimmed by 13 bases and V by 5 bases; bases with no gene match: 10. The CDR3 covers 14 residues. CDR1 is SNHLY, CDR2 FYNNEI, per germline. CDR3 region: CASSRTGLAGEGYF. The DNA for the CDR3 is TGTGCCAGCAGTCGTACTGGACTAGCGGGAGAAGGGTACTTC.

This clone occurred a few times. The chain links TRBV7-3 to TRBJ2-7; 7 nucleotides agree with TRBD1. Trimming cost V 4 bases and J 4 bases; bases outside gene matches: 10. In germline, CDR1 is SGHTA, CDR2 FQGTGA. The CDR3 totals 15 residues. CDR3 protein: CASSSQTGEFYEQYF. The CDR3 DNA sequence: TGTGCCAGCAGCTCCCAAACAGGGGAGTTTTACGAGCAGTACTTC.

This chain uses TRBV7-8 with TRBJ2-3, with 10 bases fitting TRBD2. The ends lost 5 bases at V and 6 bases at J; junction bases unmatched: 17. Germline-derived CDR1 and CDR2 are SGHVS and FQNEAQ. This CDR3 is built from 18 residues. CDR3 in amino acids: CASSPYPLLAGVGDTQYF. The CDR3 region has the DNA TGTGCCAGCAGCCCCTATCCCTTGCTAGCGGGAGTAGGGGATACGCAGTATTTT.

The chain carries TRBV27 and TRBJ1-2, with 8 bases aligning to TRBD1. V dropped 5 bases and J dropped 5; count of bases not matched to a gene: 4. Germline loops: CDR1 MNHEY, CDR2 SMNVEV (reference sequence). The CDR3 has 13 amino acids. CDR3 sequence: CASSPTGVYGYTF. In DNA, the CDR3 is TGTGCCAGCAGTCCGACAGGGGTGTATGGCTACACCTTC.

The chain joins TRBV2 to TRBJ1-5, with D unclear. This CDR3 has 13 residues. The germline V and J ends were trimmed by 0 bases and 9 bases, with 9 bases remaining between them. Germline values: CDR1 SNHLY, CDR2 FYNNEI. CDR3 residues: CASSEATPLPQHF. The CDR3 DNA is TGTGCCAGCAGTGAAGCGACTCCTTTGCCCCAGCATTTT.

The CDR3 reads CSVATEANYGYTF. The CDR3 DNA reads TGCAGCGTTGCGACAGAAGCTAACTATGGCTACACCTTC. The chain combines TRBV29-1 with TRBJ1-2; TRBD1 is a possible D gene (5 bases). Germline values: CDR1 SQVTM, CDR2 ANQGSEA. V was shortened by 4 bases and J by 0 bases, with 9 bases between the two germline ends. The CDR3 runs 13 residues.